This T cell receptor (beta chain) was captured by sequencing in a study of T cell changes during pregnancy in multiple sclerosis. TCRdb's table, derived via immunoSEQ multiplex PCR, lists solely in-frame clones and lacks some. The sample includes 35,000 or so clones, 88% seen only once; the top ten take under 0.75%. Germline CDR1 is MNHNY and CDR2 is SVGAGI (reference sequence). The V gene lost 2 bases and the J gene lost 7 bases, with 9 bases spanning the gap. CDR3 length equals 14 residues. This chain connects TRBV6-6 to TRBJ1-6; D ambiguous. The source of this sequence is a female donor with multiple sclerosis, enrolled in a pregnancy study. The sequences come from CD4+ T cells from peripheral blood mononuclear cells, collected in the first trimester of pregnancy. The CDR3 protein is CASSYGGENSPLHF. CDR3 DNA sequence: TGTGCCAGCAGTTACGGCGGAGAGAATTCACCCCTCCACTTT.